This TCR beta chain was obtained from a study of Ad26.COV2.S vaccination and SARS-CoV-2 variants. Profiling relied on immunoSEQ multiplex PCR, and the TCRdb table lists in-frame clones only, not all of them. The table includes some 340,000 clones, about 85% detected once. Turning to this clone: Its antigen remains unidentified.

Study results and limitations: Non-spike TCR breadth did not differ much between vaccine and placebo recipients. The study found higher spike-specific TCR breadth in vaccine than placebo recipients. After vaccination, substantial breadth of spike-specific CD8+ and CD4+ responses was reported.

Stated treatment: approximately 18 received Ad26.COV2.S at low or high dose, single or two shots; roughly 5 received placebo; per-sample allocation not given. Collection of samples fell on day 63 after the first vaccine or placebo injection. This CDR3 region has 14 residues. The germline CDR1 and CDR2 sequences are SGHRS and YFSETQ. V lost 4 bases and J lost 6, with 14 bases in between. The TCR comes from a person aged 18-65 years who received the Ad26.COV2.S COVID-19 vaccine or a placebo. This sequence joins TRBV5-1 and TRBJ2-1; D assignment may be TRBD1 or TRBD2 (5 bases each). The sequenced sample was peripheral blood, obtained in a trial of Ad26.COV2.S vaccine versus placebo. The CDR3 region has the DNA TGCGCCAGCAGCGGAGCCGGGACGGTCAATGAGCAGTTCTTC. Protein: CASSGAGTVNEQFF.